This T cell receptor beta chain was captured in a study of T cell repertoires in cytomegalovirus infection. Study context: Selection of CMV epitopes for the study included recently identified HLA-C-restricted and well-studied HLA-B-restricted ones. In public TCR beta signatures, there were indications of both CMV infection and matching HLA type.

One entry per CDR3 protein, called by TCRdb with MiXCR from the reads. The table lists about 830,000 distinct CDR3 sequences, around a third of them singletons. J gave up 3 bases and V 7 bases, and 8 bases lay outside the gene matches. This CDR3 comprises 14 residues. CDR1 and CDR2 (germline): MNHNY, SVGAGI (reference sequence). As regards this clonotype: The antigen remains unidentified.

Whole-study findings and limits: Ex vivo responses were dominated by HLA-C-restricted CMV-specific TCR beta clonotypes. Using cumulative public TCR beta family frequency, the authors identified those who carried CMV together with the relevant HLA.

V usage is TRBV6-6 and J usage is TRBJ1-1, with TRBD1 matching 7 bases. The receptor's source is a human donor in good health (CMV status not recorded). Some clones in this sample may be carry-over from other donors' samples. The starting material was cultured CD8+ T cells from PBMCs, obtained from culture after CMV antigen stimulation. The CDR3 reads CASTHRGRDTEAFF. The CDR3 DNA is TGTGCCAGCACCCATAGGGGGCGCGACACTGAAGCTTTCTTT.